The 25 T cell receptor beta chains listed next were all sequenced from one sample in a study of cytomegalovirus exposure and HLA in healthy donors. The method was immunoSEQ multiplex PCR; TCRdb's version includes in-frame clones alone and lacks a portion of them. Here the sample spans approximately 160,000 clones, over 85% being singletons. Sequencing was performed on PBMCs. These receptor sequences come from a man aged 18 to 29 in good health and CMV-seropositive.

This clone occurred a few times. The chain employs TRBV28 and TRBJ1-5; D gene ambiguous. The CDR3 is 14 residues long. Trimming removed 7 bases at V and 3 bases at J, with 13 bases between. CDR1 is MDHEN and CDR2 is SYDVKM in the germline V gene. CDR3 loop: CASISSPYNQPQHF. CDR3 DNA sequence: TGTGCCAGCATTAGCTCTCCTTACAATCAGCCCCAGCATTTT.

This clone was recorded only once. V and J are TRBV5-1 and TRBJ2-1; 10 bases line up with TRBD1. The V segment lost 3 bases and the J segment 4 bases; nucleotides outside the gene matches: 10. The CDR3 has 17 residues. Per the germline V gene, CDR1 is SGHRS and CDR2 is YFSETQ. Here the CDR3 reads CASSSSGSGQGYNEQFF. CDR3 sequence (DNA): TGCGCCAGCAGCTCCTCCGGCTCGGGACAGGGGTACAATGAGCAGTTCTTC.

This clone was seen a handful of times. At the DNA level, this CDR3 is encoded by other sequences in the same sample as well. The chain recombines TRBV28 with TRBJ2-1, with unresolved D. Trimming cost V 4 bases and J 9 bases, with 7 bases left between them. In germline, CDR1 is MDHEN, CDR2 SYDVKM. The CDR3 length is 11 residues. The CDR3, as DNA: TGTGCCAGCAGTTCACGCGCTGAGCAGTTCTTC. This translates into CASSSRAEQFF.

This rearrangement joins TRBV7-9 to TRBJ2-1, with 9 bases matching TRBD1. Germline V gene data show CDR1 as SEHNR and CDR2 as FQNEAQ (reference sequence). With 2 bases clipped from V and 4 bases from J, the junction kept 3 bases outside the gene matches. The CDR3 contains 15 residues. For the CDR3, the DNA is TGTGCCAGCAGCTTACTGGGACAGGGTTACAATGAGCAGTTCTTC. It translates to CASSLLGQGYNEQFF.

In DNA, the CDR3 is TGTGCCAGCAGCCGCTGGGAGGTGGCAGATACGCAGTATTTT. Translation gives CASSRWEVADTQYF. V gene TRBV7-3 combines with J gene TRBJ2-3; D is possibly TRBD2 (6 bases). V dropped 5 bases and J dropped 4 bases, with 13 bases sitting between them. Germline V gene data show CDR1 as SGHTA and CDR2 as FQGTGA. The CDR3 has 14 amino acids.

The V gene is TRBV11-2, the J gene TRBJ2-1, with TRBD2 matching over 15 bases. CDR3 length: 15 residues. Trimming cost V 3 bases and J 10 bases; bases outside gene matches: 4. From germline, CDR1 is SGHAT and CDR2 FQNNGV. The CDR3 sequence: CASSLGLAGGGEQFF. The CDR3 bases are TGTGCCAGCAGCTTGGGACTAGCGGGAGGAGGGGAGCAGTTCTTC.

This clone was recorded once. J is TRBJ2-7 and V is TRBV28; 10 bases line up with TRBD2. CDR1 is MDHEN and CDR2 is SYDVKM in the germline V gene. After removal of 2 bases from V and 5 bases from J, the junction contained 6 bases not matched to a gene. The CDR3 sequence is 15 residues long. DNA of the CDR3: TGTGCCAGCAGTTTAATCCTAGCGGGAGATAACGAGCAGTACTTC. Its translation is CASSLILAGDNEQYF.

This clone appeared a single time. The V call is TRBV27, the J call TRBJ2-1, with 9 bases fitting TRBD2. Per the germline V gene, CDR1 is MNHEY and CDR2 is SMNVEV (reference sequence). The V gene end was trimmed by 4 bases and the J gene end by 0 bases; junction bases not matched to a gene: 4. This CDR3 is 16 amino acids long. CDR3 residues: CASSWTSEHSYNEQFF. In nucleotides, the CDR3 is TGTGCCAGCAGTTGGACTAGCGAGCACTCCTACAATGAGCAGTTCTTC.

The V gene is TRBV28, the J gene TRBJ1-2; D is uncertain. Trimming removed 6 bases from V and 4 bases from J, with 12 bases in between. CDR1 is MDHEN, CDR2 SYDVKM, per germline. The CDR3 loop spans 13 amino acids. CDR3 residues: CASSLEWAYGYTF. For the CDR3, the DNA is TGTGCCAGCAGCCTCGAGTGGGCCTATGGCTACACCTTC.

CDR3 loop: CASSLTGAYGYTF. For the CDR3, the DNA is TGTGCCAGCAGCTTAACAGGGGCCTATGGCTACACCTTC. The chain combines TRBV5-8 with TRBJ1-2, with TRBD1 identical over 7 bases. J was trimmed by 4 bases and V by 2 bases; bases with no gene match: 2. This CDR3 spans 13 amino acids. Germline V gives CDR1 SGHTS, CDR2 YDEGEE.

The chain employs TRBV28 and TRBJ1-5; weak D call: TRBD1 (5 bases). Germline CDR1 is MDHEN and CDR2 is SYDVKM. The V end lost 6 bases, the J end lost 6 bases, and 12 bases lay between the germline ends. The CDR3 extends over 13 amino acids. The CDR3 DNA follows: TGTGCCAGCAGCCGGGGGGGTTCTCAGCCCCAGCATTTT. Residues: CASSRGGSQPQHF.

This clone was detected only once. The chain recombines TRBV5-4 with TRBJ2-3; 7 bases map to TRBD1. Germline lookup yields CDR1 SGHNT and CDR2 YYREEE (reference sequence). After removal of 1 base from V and 4 bases from J, the junction contained 6 bases not matched to a gene. CDR3 size: 15 residues. This CDR3 is CASSLNRGAADTQYF. The CDR3 nucleotides read TGTGCCAGCAGCTTGAACAGGGGAGCGGCAGATACGCAGTATTTT.

This chain joins TRBV19 and TRBJ2-7; 9 bases fit TRBD1. The CDR3 is 15 residues long. Per the germline V gene, CDR1 is LNHDA and CDR2 is SQIVND (reference sequence). Losses at the gene ends were 3 bases for V and 4 bases for J; bases not matched to a gene: 7. The CDR3, as DNA: TGTGCCAGTAGTATGGGGGACAGGGAAGGGTACGAGCAGTACTTC. This codes for CASSMGDREGYEQYF.

The J gene is TRBJ2-7, the V gene TRBV11-2; D call uncertain. Per the germline V gene, CDR1 is SGHAT and CDR2 is FQNNGV. The V end lost 2 bases, the J end lost 3 bases, and 8 bases lay between the germline ends. The CDR3 consists of 13 residues. The DNA for the CDR3 is TGTGCCAGCAGCTTACCGGGTAGCTACGAGCAGTACTTC. This translates into CASSLPGSYEQYF.

V and J are TRBV9 and TRBJ2-5; 13 positions match TRBD2. This CDR3 has 19 amino acids. J lost 4 bases, V lost 4 bases, and 16 bases had no gene match. CDR1 is SGDLS, CDR2 YYNGEE, per germline. CDR3 in DNA: TGTGCCAGCAGCCCCCGGCCGGGACTAGCGGGAAGTTTTATAGAGACCCAGTACTTC. It encodes CASSPRPGLAGSFIETQYF.

The V call is TRBV29-1, the J call TRBJ1-2; the match to TRBD1 covers 7 bases. V trimming: 5 bases; J trimming: 4 bases; junction bases outside the gene matches: 10. This CDR3 has 14 residues. Germline V gene sequence: CDR1 SQVTM, CDR2 ANQGSEA. Here the CDR3 reads CSVLKSRDSYGYTF. The CDR3 DNA reads TGCAGCGTTCTGAAAAGCCGGGACAGCTATGGCTACACCTTC.

The rearrangement links TRBV27 to TRBJ1-6; 7 nucleotides match TRBD1. The CDR3 has 14 residues. V gave up 3 bases and J gave up 5 bases; unmatched junction bases: 1. The germline V gene encodes CDR1 MNHEY and CDR2 SMNVEV (reference sequence). The CDR3 is CASSFGQDNSPLHF. The CDR3 DNA reads TGTGCCAGCAGTTTCGGACAGGATAATTCACCCCTCCACTTT.

V is TRBV4-1 and J is TRBJ2-4; 13 nucleotides line up with TRBD2. The CDR3 extends over 17 amino acids. The ends lost 1 base at V and 8 bases at J; junction bases unmatched: 8. The germline V gene encodes CDR1 MGHRA and CDR2 YSYEKL. CDR3 sequence reads: CASSQVYRLAGGDIQYF. Written as DNA, the CDR3 is TGCGCCAGCAGCCAAGTTTACCGACTAGCGGGAGGCGACATTCAGTACTTC.

This chain joins TRBV5-1 and TRBJ2-7, with TRBD2 identical over 10 bases. The germline V gene has CDR1 SGHRS and CDR2 YFSETQ. The V gene end was trimmed by 4 bases and the J gene end by 3 bases; junction bases not matched to a gene: 7. The CDR3 is 15 amino acids. The CDR3 loop reads CASSPETSGYYEQYF. In DNA form, the CDR3 reads TGCGCCAGCAGCCCGGAGACTAGCGGGTACTACGAGCAGTACTTC.

The CDR3 coding sequence is TGTGCCAGCAGGACAACAGGGAACTATGGCTACACCTTC. Protein: CASRTTGNYGYTF. This chain connects TRBV28 to TRBJ1-2, with a possible D match to TRBD1 (6 bases). The germline V gene has CDR1 MDHEN and CDR2 SYDVKM. The CDR3 spans 13 residues. V lost 6 bases to trimming and J lost 2 bases, with 10 bases between them.

The chain couples TRBV4-2 to TRBJ2-2; 8 nucleotides align to TRBD2. Germline V gives CDR1 LGHNA, CDR2 YNFKEQ. The CDR3 spans 16 residues. Losses at the gene ends were 2 bases for V and 4 bases for J; bases not matched to a gene: 6. As DNA, the CDR3 is TGTGCCAGCAGCCAATGGGGACTAGGCCCCACCGGGGAGCTGTTTTTT. Its translation is CASSQWGLGPTGELFF.

The J gene is TRBJ2-7, the V gene TRBV28, with 7 bases matching TRBD1. After removal of 6 bases from V and 0 bases from J, the junction contained 5 bases not matched to a gene. In germline, CDR1 is MDHEN, CDR2 SYDVKM. The CDR3 contains 14 residues. CDR3 coding DNA: TGTGCCAGCAGCCCCCGGGACAGCTCCTACGAGCAGTACTTC. Its translation: CASSPRDSSYEQYF.

The J gene is TRBJ1-2, the V gene TRBV5-1; maybe TRBD1 (6 bases). Trimming pared 0 bases from V and 8 bases from J, leaving 17 bases between. The CDR3 has 15 residues. In germline, CDR1 is SGHRS, CDR2 YFSETQ. CDR3 residues: CASSLAKTTGSGYTF. CDR3 nucleotide sequence: TGCGCCAGCAGCTTGGCCAAGACGACAGGATCCGGCTACACCTTC.

The chain employs TRBV29-1 and TRBJ2-1, with 7 bases identical to TRBD1. Germline V gives CDR1 SQVTM, CDR2 ANQGSEA. Trimming took 6 bases from V and 5 from J; bases not matched to a gene: 7. The CDR3 has 13 residues. Here the CDR3 DNA reads TGCAGCGTGACCGGGACAGTTCACAATGAGCAGTTCTTC. Translating it yields CSVTGTVHNEQFF.

The chain joins TRBV18 to TRBJ2-7; D unclear. The CDR3 extends over 12 amino acids. Germline V gives CDR1 KGHSH, CDR2 LQKENI. V lost 3 bases to trimming and J lost 4 bases, with 7 bases between them. For the CDR3, the DNA is TGTGCCAGCTCACCCCTCTCTTACGAGCAGTACTTC. Translated: CASSPLSYEQYF.